This T cell receptor beta chain is from a study of blood T cell repertoires in COVID-19. Across the study: PBMCs, B-cell-depleted T cells, or T cells provided the cDNA or gDNA that made up the material.

The V and J ends lost 3 bases and 4 bases, in that order; junction bases with no gene match: 5. This CDR3 has 14 residues. Germline lookup yields CDR1 SGDLS and CDR2 YYNGEE. Authors' processing steps: The authors estimated nucleated cell counts from reference gene primer amplification. Some clones are missing from TCRdb's copy, which holds only in-frame ones; the method was immunoSEQ multiplex PCR. Clonal size and the V and J genes are those of that table, whereas D and trimming came from the DNA. Found here are around 97,000 clones, 88% of them singletons; the top ten hold less than 4%. The sequenced sample was peripheral blood. This receptor was identified in a human donor in a cohort sampled during active COVID-19. The V and J genes are TRBV9 and TRBJ1-2; 8 nucleotides agree with TRBD1. CDR3 sequence reads: CASSAETGVYGYTF. As DNA, the CDR3 is TGTGCCAGCAGCGCCGAGACAGGGGTCTATGGCTACACCTTC.